The entry below describes one T cell receptor beta chain. What it recognizes is unknown. The record originates from a study of T cell responses to AZD1222 COVID-19 vaccine. Data came from immunoSEQ multiplex PCR; TCRdb stores just in-frame clones and leaves some out. The table shows roughly 140,000 clones, with 90% occurring only once. Overall study findings and caveats: Donor demographics were predominantly white British with a female majority; clonal diversity may be underestimated. Just five or six AZD1222 recipients tested seropositive at baseline. CD4 TCRs covered the whole spike, strongest at regions 160-218 and 743-854.

The V gene's germline CDR1 is ENHRY and CDR2 SYGVKD. The CDR3 totals 14 residues. With 3 bases removed from V and 9 bases from J, the gap between germline ends came to 15 bases. The TCR was taken from an adult who received the AZD1222 COVID-19 vaccine. V is TRBV10-3 and J is TRBJ1-5; TRBD1 might be the D (6 bases). This sample comprised peripheral blood, obtained 28 days after the second AZD1222 dose. CDR3 sequence: CAISDGTGYSPQHF. In DNA form, the CDR3 reads TGTGCCATCAGTGATGGAACAGGGTATTCGCCCCAGCATTTT.